The rows below give T cell receptor beta chains drawn from one sample of a study of shared clonotypes between healthy human individuals. Sequencing used immunoSEQ multiplex PCR; TCRdb keeps in-frame clones, though not all of them. Seen here are approximately 2.3 million clones, 90% to 95% observed once, and the top ten hold about 0.39%. The specimen sequenced was naive CD4+ T cells from PBMCs. These receptors were collected from a young man in good health. Some clones in this sample may be carry-over from other donors' samples. Each CDR3 is given with its conserved first and last residue. Each record gives: J gene, D gene, V gene, clone size, CDR3 DNA, CDR3 protein. D genes are given only for firm matches. A row's size may be missing; if present it is once, few, many or a size class.

TRBJ2-7 | TRBD2 | TRBV5-1 | - | TGCGCCAGCAGCTTGGTGGCGGGGGACCCTTACGAGCAGTACTTC | CASSLVAGDPYEQYF
TRBJ2-7 | - | TRBV7-9 | - | TGTGCCAGCAGCCCCTTTGGTAACCGGGCTTTGGACGAGCAGTACTTC | CASSPFGNRALDEQYF
TRBJ2-1 | TRBD2 | TRBV27 | - | TGTGCCAGCAGTTTCCGGGAGGTGAATGAGCAGTTCTTC | CASSFREVNEQFF
TRBJ2-5 | - | TRBV30 | - | TGTGCCTGGAGTGTCGGGGTAGTACAAGAGACCCAGTACTTC | CAWSVGVVQETQYF
TRBJ2-7 | - | TRBV28 | - | TGTGCCAGCAGTTCCCGCCGGAACGAGCAGTACTTC | CASSSRRNEQYF
TRBJ1-2 | - | TRBV7-8 | - | TGTGCCAGCAGAATGGACGGGAACTATGGCTACACCTTC | CASRMDGNYGYTF
TRBJ2-5 | - | TRBV19 | - | TGTGCCAGTAGTATCCTATCAGAGACCCAGTACTTC | CASSILSETQYF
TRBJ2-3 | - | TRBV5-1 | - | TGCGCCAGCAGCTTTGGCAAGAGTGGAACAGATACGCAGTATTTT | CASSFGKSGTDTQYF
TRBJ1-5 | - | TRBV7-2 | - | TGTGCCAGCAGCTCCCCGGTGAGGGGGGGGAGCAATCAGCCCCAGCATTTT | CASSSPVRGGSNQPQHF
TRBJ2-5 | TRBD1 | TRBV9 | once | TGTGCCAGCAGCCAAGGGACAGGGAAGCAAGAGACCCAGTACTTC | CASSQGTGKQETQYF
TRBJ2-1 | TRBD1 | TRBV10-3 | - | TGTGCCATCACCGGGGACAGGGGCTTCAATGAGCAGTTCTTC | CAITGDRGFNEQFF
TRBJ2-3 | - | TRBV13 | - | TGTGCCGGCCCCACAGATACGCAGTATTTT | CAGPTDTQYF
TRBJ2-1 | TRBD2 | TRBV7-9 | few | TGTGCCAGCAGTCCTAGCGGGAGCTCCAATGAGCAGTTCTTC | CASSPSGSSNEQFF
TRBJ2-7 | TRBD1 | TRBV2 | - | TGTGCCAGCCGAGGACAGGGGGCCTACGAGCAGTACTTC | CASRGQGAYEQYF
TRBJ2-3 | TRBD2 | TRBV28 | - | TGTGCCAGCAGTCCGCTGAGCGGGAGGGCCAAAGATACGCAGTATTTT | CASSPLSGRAKDTQYF
TRBJ1-4 | - | TRBV29-1 | - | TGCAGCGTTGCCGTAAGACGGCGTGAAAAACTGTTTTTT | CSVAVRRREKLFF
TRBJ2-1 | - | TRBV7-3 | - | TGTGCCAGCAGCTTAGCTGGCAGCTCCTACAATGAGCAGTTCTTC | CASSLAGSSYNEQFF
TRBJ2-1 | - | TRBV11-2 | - | TGTGCCAGCGTAGGAGCGCCCTACAATGAGCAGTTCTTC | CASVGAPYNEQFF
TRBJ1-6 | - | TRBV5-1 | - | TGCGCCAGCAGCTTGGGGACAGAGCCGAGCTCCTATAATTCACCCCTCCACTTT | CASSLGTEPSSYNSPLHF
TRBJ2-7 | - | TRBV5-1 | - | TGCGCCAGCAGCTTGGTGAGTGGCGGCTCCTACGAGCAGTACTTC | CASSLVSGGSYEQYF
TRBJ2-6 | TRBD1 | TRBV5-1 | once | TGCGCCAGCAGCTTGGGACAGGGGGCGCCCGGGGCCAACGTCCTGACTTTC | CASSLGQGAPGANVLTF
TRBJ2-2 | - | TRBV7-7 | - | TGTGCCAGCAGCTTAGACCCGAACACCGGGGAGCTGTTTTTT | CASSLDPNTGELFF
TRBJ2-1 | - | TRBV6-5 | - | TGTGCCAGCAGTTATTCCGTTTCCACCGCTCCCCATGAGCAGTTCTTC | CASSYSVSTAPHEQFF
TRBJ1-2 | TRBD1 | TRBV27 | - | TGTGCCAGCAGTACCGCCGACAGGGCCCCGACCCTCAACTATGGCTACACCTTC | CASSTADRAPTLNYGYTF
TRBJ2-7 | - | TRBV19 | - | TGTGCCAGTAGTATCTCGGGGGAAAGAGACGAGCAGTACTTC | CASSISGERDEQYF
TRBJ2-5 | - | TRBV11-2 | - | TGTGCCAGCAGCTTAGGATCTGGAGCGGCTAAGGGAGAGACCCAGTACTTC | CASSLGSGAAKGETQYF
TRBJ2-1 | - | TRBV6-5 | - | TGTGCCAGCAGTTCCCCCCCGGAAGGGTTTAACAATGAGCAGTTCTTC | CASSSPPEGFNNEQFF
TRBJ1-4 | - | TRBV7-8 | - | TGTGCCAGCAGTTCGATGGGGCAGGGCTCTGGAAAACTGTTTTTT | CASSSMGQGSGKLFF
TRBJ1-1 | - | TRBV11-2 | - | TGTGCCAGCAGCCTGAGGGAGAACACTGAAGCTTTCTTT | CASSLRENTEAFF
TRBJ2-1 | - | TRBV6-6 | - | TGTGCCAGCAGTTACCCAGACAGCCTCCAGGGGAATGAGCAGTTCTTC | CASSYPDSLQGNEQFF
TRBJ2-5 | - | TRBV5-1 | - | TGCGCCAGCAGCCCGGGGGCCGGGGAGACCCAGTACTTC | CASSPGAGETQYF
TRBJ2-3 | TRBD2 | TRBV7-9 | - | TGTGCCAGCAGACGACTAGCCGAAAGCACAGATACGCAGTATTTT | CASRRLAESTDTQYF
TRBJ2-5 | TRBD1 | TRBV27 | - | TGTGCCAGCAGTTCGCGACAGGGGGGGGAGACCCAGTACTTC | CASSSRQGGETQYF
TRBJ2-3 | - | TRBV9 | - | TGTGCCAGCAGCCCCCCCGGGGCTAGCACAGATACGCAGTATTTT | CASSPPGASTDTQYF
TRBJ1-5 | - | TRBV10-3 | - | TGTGCCATCAGTGAGTCGAGCTTTACAGGGCGTAATCAGCCCCAGCATTTT | CAISESSFTGRNQPQHF
TRBJ2-7 | - | TRBV7-3 | - | TGTGCCAGCAGCTACGCCCCTGAGCAGTACTTC | CASSYAPEQYF
TRBJ2-1 | TRBD2 | TRBV5-1 | - | TGCGCCAGCACCTTGCTAGCGGGCGGGAACAATGAGCAGTTCTTC | CASTLLAGGNNEQFF
TRBJ1-1 | - | TRBV30 | few | TGTGCCTGGAGGCGTAGGAGCACTGAAGCTTTCTTT | CAWRRRSTEAFF
TRBJ1-1 | - | TRBV6-5 | few | TGTGCCAGCGGTAGCGGGGGGACTGAAGCTTTCTTT | CASGSGGTEAFF
TRBJ2-7 | - | TRBV9 | - | TGTGCCAGCAGCGGGAATTCGGAGGGCTACGAGCAGTACTTC | CASSGNSEGYEQYF
TRBJ2-3 | - | TRBV28 | - | TGTGCCAGCAGTTCCCGCCCGGGAGTTGTTACAGATACGCAGTATTTT | CASSSRPGVVTDTQYF
TRBJ1-3 | - | TRBV5-1 | - | TGCGCCAGCATTGAAGGGCACACCATATATTTT | CASIEGHTIYF
TRBJ2-7 | - | TRBV18 | - | TGTGCCAGCTCAACAATGCCTGGGCAGGGAGTGGGCGAGCAGTACTTC | CASSTMPGQGVGEQYF
TRBJ1-1 | - | TRBV25-1 | - | TGTGCCAGCAGTGAACAGGGTGGGAACACTGAAGCTTTCTTT | CASSEQGGNTEAFF